This TCR beta chain was identified in a study of blood T cell repertoires in COVID-19 (dated by TCRdb to about 2020). A note on the overall study: Collaborator samples came from the United States, Italy and Spain and covered acute and convalescent phases of COVID-19. Where HLA class I and class II types were available, the types were taken from metadata supplied by the sample provider, not from assay-based typing. The material from the prospective study consisted of cDNA or gDNA derived from T cells, B-cell-depleted T cells, or PBMCs. A freely available public database, intended as a resource for researchers studying the immune response to SARS-CoV-2, is where the repertoires were released. Subjects who had been exposed to COVID-19, were actively infected with it, or had recovered from it provided the deeply sampled blood TCRbeta repertoires that made up the dataset. Sample metadata almost always included a de-identified subject ID, COVID-19 status, age in years and sex. Samples came from the ongoing ImmuneRACE study (first 160 participants) plus 1,254 subjects from 6 global collaborators. What the authors observed across the whole study: The amount of clinical and demographic metadata varied by source and participant and was provided uncurated.

Whole blood was collected in K2EDTA tubes by collaborating institutions according to the institutions' own protocols. For TCRbeta analysis, collaborators shipped samples as frozen whole blood, isolated PBMCs, or DNA extracted from either of those sample types. Reading from cysteine to phenylalanine, the CDR3 counts 16 amino acids. Only the CDR3 region is kept as DNA, spanning 48 bases read in frame from base 1. V is pruned by 2 bases and J by 4 bases, leaving 7 bases of the junction without a gene match. The germline V gene specifies MNHEY as CDR1 and SVGAGI as CDR2. With regard to this clone: What antigen it recognizes has not been identified. No much larger clone is present one base from it, and per-base qualities are unavailable.

TCRbeta CDR3 regions were amplified from genomic DNA by means of the immunoSEQ Assay, a bias-controlled multiplex PCR. The study's processing was this. Nucleated cell counts per sample were estimated from amplification of reference gene primers within the assay. To quantify the absolute abundance of each unique TCRbeta CDR3 rearrangement, sequence reads were collapsed and filtered. For each sample, productive Simpson clonality was calculated by taking the square root of Simpson's diversity index across productive rearrangements. TCRdb's version of the immuneACCESS table is confined to in-frame rearrangements and falls short of the full clone set. An unresolved V gene accounts for under half of the shortfall where checked; the remainder is of unknown origin. V and J calls and clone size are as listed in that table; D and trimming were resolved from the DNA. The sample has 390,000 or so clones on record, around 89% of them singletons. The top ten hold about 6.5% of the sample.

The chain uses TRBV6-5 and TRBJ2-5; 10 bases in the middle match TRBD2. The specimen sequenced was peripheral blood. The TCR comes from a man between 18 and 35 years old with active or convalescent COVID-19. At the DNA level, the sequence is TGTGCCAGCAGTTACGCTACTAGCGGGGTCCGAGAGACCCAGTACTTC. This yields the protein CASSYATSGVRETQYF.